This T cell receptor beta chain originates from a study of blood T cell repertoires in COVID-19. The wider study: Sites across the United States, Italy and Spain contributed samples from acute and convalescent COVID-19.

Under the authors' procedure: Amplification of reference gene primers was used by the study to estimate nucleated cell counts. Method: immunoSEQ multiplex PCR; TCRdb's copy keeps in-frame clones and lacks some. V and J calls and clone size follow that table, whereas D and trimming were derived from the DNA. Here the sample spans more than 110,000 clones, under 80% being singletons. This CDR3 spans 15 amino acids. In germline, CDR1 is SEHNR, CDR2 FQNEAQ (reference sequence). With 5 bases clipped from V and 2 bases from J, the junction kept 3 bases outside the gene matches. Specimen: peripheral blood. This chain uses TRBV7-9 with TRBJ2-5, with 12 bases aligning to TRBD2. The receptor was isolated from a man older than 75 with acute or convalescent COVID-19. This chain's CDR3 is CASSRTSGDQETQYF. CDR3 DNA: TGTGCCAGCAGCCGGACTAGCGGGGATCAAGAGACCCAGTACTTC.